Included here is one TCR beta chain sequence, with context. Antigen: not known. CDR1 SGHKS and CDR2 YYEKEE come from the germline V gene (reference sequence). The CDR3 runs to 12 residues. Germline trimming cut 4 bases from V and 13 bases from J; bases unmatched to any gene: 6. Some clones are missing from TCRdb's copy, which holds only in-frame ones; the method was immunoSEQ multiplex PCR. Found here are some 60,000 clones, roughly 86% of them singletons; the top ten hold around 1%. This record comes from a study of OX40 agonist ivuxolimab in advanced cancers. Study-level findings and limits: Clonal expansion was seen in CD4+ and CD8+ blood T cells by week 6 at 0.1 to 3.0 mg/kg. Expanded clones were, on average, more numerous among CD8+ T cells than CD4+. With doses of 0.1-3.0 mg/kg, partial responders showed among the lowest clonal expansion.

The sequencing here drew on CD4+ or CD8+ T cells sorted from blood, taken in a trial of the OX40 agonist ivuxolimab. The chain recombines TRBV5-5 with TRBJ2-2; 8 nucleotides match TRBD1. The receptor's source is an adult with an advanced solid tumor such as melanoma, head and neck, liver or kidney cancer. The DNA of the CDR3 is TGTGCCAGCAGCATAGACAGGGGAGGGCTGTTTTTT. Residues: CASSIDRGGLFF.